The source of this T cell receptor (beta chain) is a study of molecular identifiers for immune sequencing clone quantification. Background on the study: Four portions were sequenced after RNA from roughly 18,000 or 92,000 naive CD8 cells was split five ways in replicates. General study results and limits: Identical TCR molecules can share a barcode, and this sharing could underestimate highly expanded clone sizes. In naive cells, under 1% of molecules belonged to clones above 20 RNA copies, against over 99% in effector cells.

Libraries used about 20,000 to 1,100,000 sorted naive CD8 T cells and 10%, 30% or 50% RNA input. TCRdb redid the calling of the PCR reads with MiXCR, one entry per CDR3 protein. The data show 85,000 to 100,000 distinct CDR3 sequences, around 24% seen once. This clonotype was recorded a few times. Its antigen remains unknown. The sequence came from a human donor in good health. Some libraries in this study had Jurkat cell RNA spiked in. Input material: naive CD8+ T cells from blood, with Jurkat cell RNA spiked in. Subset in this sample: FACS-sorted CD8+CD4-CCR7+CD45RA+ naive T cells.

CDR3: CASSLGPGTGVNEQYF. The CDR3 bases are TGTGCCAGCAGTTTAGGGCCCGGGACAGGGGTTAACGAGCAGTACTTC. The chain combines TRBV28 with TRBJ2-7; 10 nucleotides agree with TRBD1. This CDR3 region has 16 residues. V was pared by 2 bases and J by 5 bases, with 9 bases of the junction left unmatched. Germline CDR1 is MDHEN and CDR2 is SYDVKM.